This T cell receptor beta chain was observed in a study of cytomegalovirus exposure and HLA in healthy donors (dated by TCRdb to 2016 to 2017). Notes on the research overall: An earlier analysis of roughly 500 of the donors reported more than 250 Gb of sequence data and 117 million unique TCR beta sequences from 150 million to 200 million T cells. The study used immunosequencing to profile the T cell repertoires of hundreds of subjects and linked those repertoires to cytomegalovirus serostatus. Donor age, sex, ethnicity and CMV serostatus were compiled alongside the repertoire data. Among about 370 genotyped donors of the cohort, an average of approximately 220,000 unique TCR beta nucleotide sequences was sequenced per donor, of which about 19% were non-productive. To decide whether each TCR beta V gene segment behaved as functional or pseudogenic, an earlier analysis of some 570 of the donors relied on high-throughput TCR beta sequencing. The later analysis used no new phenotypic data to find candidate immune exposures, relying instead on TCR beta sequences and their occurrence across donors. All discovery cohort repertoires had been generated on a single sequencing platform. Typing coverage differed by locus: A, B, C, DRB1 and DQB1 were typed in roughly 629-630 donors, DQA1 in 522, DPA1 in approximately 610, and DPB1 in roughly 470. An early release that covered around 590 HLA-typed donors contained approximately 300 gigabases of sequencing data and 75 million to 100 million unique TCR sequences. The study aimed to test whether cataloging public T cell receptors could reveal signatures of past pathogen exposure. Class I and class II HLA loci were covered by the typing at four-digit resolution. In a later analysis, previously published TCR beta repertoires from more than 500 donors were re-analyzed and high-resolution HLA genotyping was added so that TCR occurrence patterns could be studied. The study combined high-throughput TCR immunosequencing, statistical association of individual TCRs with disease status, and machine learning to predict cytomegalovirus infection status. Several DR-DQ haplotypes were handled as single units for association and clustering because linkage in the cohort was strong. Along with the approximately 670-subject first cohort, a separate validation cohort of over a hundred different subjects was used. In a later genetic analysis, genome-wide SNP genotypes for about three fifths of the 666 donors were used, and that subset was treated as a discovery cohort. Of the roughly 400 genotyped donors, approximately 82% fell in the genetic ancestry cluster associated with self-reported Caucasian donors.

Libraries came from the immunoSEQ multiplex PCR assay. For the multiplex PCR, a mixture combining 60 forward primers for TCR Vbeta segments and 13 reverse primers for TCR Jbeta segments was used. The CDR3 region of rearranged TCR beta genes was amplified from genomic DNA by a multiplex PCR assay. The Illumina HiSeq System was used to sequence the amplified TCR beta libraries as 87-base-pair reads. Concerning the study's data processing: A later analysis tallied approximately 87 million unique TCR beta chains across the approximately 670 repertoires, and about 12 million of those chains were shared by two or more donors. A nearest-neighbor algorithm error-corrected the raw reads and collapsed the reads into unique sequences, merging closely related sequences to remove PCR and sequencing errors. To assign V, D and J gene segments, CDR3 sequences were aligned to IMGT reference sequences. For a sequence to be retained, at least a six-nucleotide match to both a V gene segment and a J gene segment was required. A rearrangement counted as productive if the CDR3 had no stop codons and remained in frame with V and J, and every other rearrangement counted as non-productive. Following IMGT convention, CDR3 was defined as the stretch from the second conserved V-encoded cysteine up to the conserved J-encoded phenylalanine. In an earlier analysis of around 640 of the donors, sequences lacking an unambiguous match to a single V gene segment were excluded. In an earlier analysis of 450 to 750 of the donors, a V segment was called functional when productive rearrangements were above 56.7%, and segregating when the standard deviation between donors exceeded 5%. A statistical classification framework was developed to diagnose cytomegalovirus status using the catalog of TCR beta chain sequences. In a later analysis, TCR nucleotide sequences were compared against IMGT/GENE-DB human TR gene sequences so that V and J genes could be assigned. The TCRdist pipeline was used in a later analysis to assign CDR3 sequences and most-parsimonious VDJ recombination scenarios. In a later analysis, each TCR beta chain was defined by its CDR3 amino acid sequence together with its V-gene family, and reads lacking a unique V-gene family were excluded. As a way to deal with suspected cross-contamination and a sequencing artifact, a later analysis dropped under 600 nucleotide sequences that were highly shared and had low generation probability. For each public chain, a later analysis derived a clonal expansion index from normalized ranks of inferred template counts within each repertoire. In a later analysis, generation probabilities were computed with a VDJ recombination model fitted to out-of-frame rearrangements, and the resulting probabilities were checked against IGoR. In a later analysis, hypergeometric tests were used to score TCR-TCR, TCR-HLA and TCR-CMV co-occurrence, with a repertoire-size bias correction applied to TCR pairs. In a later analysis, false discovery rates were estimated by permuting HLA or CMV assignments 20 times. In a later analysis, co-occurring TCRs were grouped using DBSCAN, and TCRdist sequence similarity was added for clustering within HLA-allele-positive subsets. For co-occurrence clustering, repertoires with fewer than 30,000 or more than 120,000 public chains were excluded, along with five or six repertoires with anomalous nucleotide sharing. This is the immuneACCESS table as TCRdb keeps it, with only in-frame sequences that have V and J called. A part of the clones is gone; compared with another copy, unresolved V genes explain less than half, and the rest is unexplained. V and J calls plus clone size are reproduced from that table; the DNA served to infer D and trimming. The sample contains roughly 130,000 clones, around two thirds of them found a single time. The ten biggest clones cover approximately 8% of the sample.

The cohort comprised fewer than 750 healthy bone marrow donors. Cohort members were all nominally healthy when sampled, although unrecorded immune exposures were likely present. The donor was CMV seropositive and was included in the group of about 290 seropositive cohort members. Each donor provided a peripheral blood sample, and peripheral blood mononuclear cells were used for TCR beta sequencing. The Qiagen DNeasy Blood Extraction Kit was used to extract genomic DNA from the blood cell samples. A few counts support this clone. This receptor's antigen is unknown. Per-base qualities were not stored, and no clone one base away is much larger. CDR3 length: 13 amino acids, cysteine to phenylalanine. Only the CDR3 DNA is retained, 39 bases long and in frame from the first base. The junction carries 8 bases between V and J, which are trimmed by 3 bases and 1 base respectively. CDR1 SGHRS and CDR2 YFSETQ were looked up in the germline V gene.

Here is what the overall study found, with its caveats: Most TCR sequences were observed very rarely across donors, whereas some public TCRs were present in many individuals. A further reported finding was that TCR beta sequences accurately predicted the HLA-A and HLA-B alleles for most subjects in the first cohort. Correlated functional status among segregating V segments might be attributable to linkage disequilibrium, but an unknown experimental factor could not be ruled out. Roughly uniform sequencing depth across donors was assumed in presence/absence analyses, although this assumption may not hold. According to a later analysis, TCR association rates differed among HLA loci, with DRB1 alleles showing the most associated TCRs and HLA-C alleles showing the fewest. According to a later analysis, parvovirus B19, influenza, CMV and Epstein-Barr virus appeared linked to several top co-occurrence clusters. A cluster of highly shared sequence variants was judged likely to be a technical artifact of the sequencing pipeline. V-gene and J-gene trimming of TCR beta chains was associated with a missense DCLRE1C variant in a later genetic analysis, and the association was replicated in an independent cohort. In this cohort, only TCR beta chains were sequenced, and detectable features were limited by the absence of alpha or paired-chain data. The classifier was reported to diagnose cytomegalovirus status with high specificity and sensitivity in both the original and validation cohorts. Immune exposure information for the cohort was limited to CMV serostatus. A total of about 180 TCR beta chains were listed by the study as associated with cytomegalovirus. Assigning TCR associations to individual alleles was difficult when HLA alleles, especially DR and DQ, strongly co-occurred. An earlier analysis of approximately 570 of the donors showed that most TCR beta V segments appeared in productive rearrangements either about 87% or about 30% of the time, which broadly matched IMGT annotations. A later analysis associated some 17,000 TCR beta sequences with specific HLA alleles at a false discovery rate of 0.05. The authors suggested that the approach could potentially be generalized to other disease states and immunological phenotypes. Three of the identified cytomegalovirus-associated TCR beta chains were confirmed in vitro to be specific for cytomegalovirus antigens. In a later analysis, most CMV-associated TCR beta chains were found to appear HLA-restricted, with HLA associations seemingly driven largely by CMV exposure. Because HLA typing was missing for some donors at each locus, association tests included only the typed subset. Because counts were too low, 15 to 20 rarely observed V segments, including chromosome 9 orphons, were left out of the earlier analysis of approximately 580 of the donors. Compared with equally common non-associated chains, HLA-associated TCR beta chains in a later analysis were more clonally expanded and had lower generation probabilities. A later genetic analysis reported fewer N-insertions in productive TCRs among donors in an Asian-associated ancestry cluster than the roughly 700-donor mean. Some IMGT-functional V segments, including TRBV6-2 and TRBV6-3, could not be told apart with the 87-base-pair reads, so those segments were excluded.

Sequenced: PBMCs. This sequence originates from a woman in her 40s in good health and CMV-seropositive. The V and J genes are TRBV5-1 and TRBJ2-7, with the D segment identity uncertain. Here is the DNA: TGCGCCAGCAGCTGGGCTACGTCCTACGAGCAGTACTTC. Its translation reads: CASSWATSYEQYF. The CDR3, completed at both ends by the reference TRBV5-1 and TRBJ2-7 genes, gives the full variable domain KAGVTQTPRYLIKTRGQQVTLSCSPISGHRSVSWYQQTPGQGLQFLFEYFSETQRNKGNFPGRFSGRQFSNSRSEMNVSTLELGDSALYLCASSWATSYEQYFGPGTRLTVT.